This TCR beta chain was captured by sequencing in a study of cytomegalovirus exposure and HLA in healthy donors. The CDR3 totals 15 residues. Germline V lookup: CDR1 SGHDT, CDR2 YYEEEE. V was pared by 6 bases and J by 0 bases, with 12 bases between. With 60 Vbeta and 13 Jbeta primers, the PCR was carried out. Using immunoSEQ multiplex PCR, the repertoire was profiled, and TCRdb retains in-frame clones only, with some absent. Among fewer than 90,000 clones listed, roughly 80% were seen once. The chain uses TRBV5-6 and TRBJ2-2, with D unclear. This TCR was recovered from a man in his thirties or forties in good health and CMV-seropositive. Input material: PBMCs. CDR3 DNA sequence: TGTGCCAGCAAGCTAGGTTCGACGAACACCGGGGAGCTGTTTTTT. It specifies CASKLGSTNTGELFF.